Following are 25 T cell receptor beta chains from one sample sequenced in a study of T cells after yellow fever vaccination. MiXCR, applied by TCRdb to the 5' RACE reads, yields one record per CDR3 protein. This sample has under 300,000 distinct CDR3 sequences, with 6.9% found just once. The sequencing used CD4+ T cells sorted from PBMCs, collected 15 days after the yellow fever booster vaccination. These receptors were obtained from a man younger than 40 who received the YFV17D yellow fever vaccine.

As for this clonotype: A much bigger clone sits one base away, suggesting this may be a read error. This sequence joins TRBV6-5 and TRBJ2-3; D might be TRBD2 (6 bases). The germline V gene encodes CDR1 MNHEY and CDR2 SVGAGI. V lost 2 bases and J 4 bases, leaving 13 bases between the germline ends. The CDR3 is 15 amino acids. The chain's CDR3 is CASSYGRGVSDTQYF. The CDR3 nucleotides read TGTGCCAGCAGTTACGGGCGGGGAGTATCAGATACGCAGTATTTT.

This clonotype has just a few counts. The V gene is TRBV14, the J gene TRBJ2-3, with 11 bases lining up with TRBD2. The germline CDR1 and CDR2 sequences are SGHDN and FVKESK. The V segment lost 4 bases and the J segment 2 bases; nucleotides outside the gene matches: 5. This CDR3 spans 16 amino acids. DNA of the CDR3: TGTGCCAGCAGCCCTGGACTAGCGGGCAACACAGATACGCAGTATTTT. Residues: CASSPGLAGNTDTQYF.

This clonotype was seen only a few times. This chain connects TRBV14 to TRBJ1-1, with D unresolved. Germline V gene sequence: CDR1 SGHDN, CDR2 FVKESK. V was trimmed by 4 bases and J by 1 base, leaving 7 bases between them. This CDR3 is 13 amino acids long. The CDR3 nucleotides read TGTGCCAGCAGCCGAGCCAGGAACACTGAAGCTTTCTTT. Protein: CASSRARNTEAFF. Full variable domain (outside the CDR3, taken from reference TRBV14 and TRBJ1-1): EAGVTQFPSHSVIEKGQTVTLRCDPISGHDNLYWYRRVMGKEIKFLLHFVKESKQDESGMPNNRFLAERTGGTYSTLKVQPAELEDSGVYFCASSRARNTEAFFGQGTRLTVV.

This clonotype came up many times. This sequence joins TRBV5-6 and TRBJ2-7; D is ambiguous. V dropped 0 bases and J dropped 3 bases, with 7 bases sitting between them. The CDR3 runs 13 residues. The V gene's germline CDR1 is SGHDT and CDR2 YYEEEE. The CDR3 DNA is TGTGCCAGCAGCTTGGACAGTTACTACGAGCAGTACTTC. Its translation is CASSLDSYYEQYF. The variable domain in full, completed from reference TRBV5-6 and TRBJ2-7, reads DAGVTQSPTHLIKTRGQQVTLRCSPKSGHDTVSWYQQALGQGPQFIFQYYEEEERQRGNFPDRFSGHQFPNYSSELNVNALLLGDSALYLCASSLDSYYEQYFGPGTRLTVT.

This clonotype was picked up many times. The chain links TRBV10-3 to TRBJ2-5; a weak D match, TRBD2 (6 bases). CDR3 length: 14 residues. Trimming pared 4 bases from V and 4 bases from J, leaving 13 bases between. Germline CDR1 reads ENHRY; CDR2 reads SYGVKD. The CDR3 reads CAISGRENTETQYF. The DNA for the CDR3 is TGTGCCATCAGTGGTCGGGAGAACACAGAGACCCAGTACTTC.

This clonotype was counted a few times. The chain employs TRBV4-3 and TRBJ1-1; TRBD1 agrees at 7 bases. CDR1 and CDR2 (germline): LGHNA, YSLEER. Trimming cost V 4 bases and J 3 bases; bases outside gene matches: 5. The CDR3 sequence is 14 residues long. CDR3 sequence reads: CASSLTQGDTEAFF. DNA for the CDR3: TGCGCCAGCAGCCTTACCCAGGGGGACACTGAAGCTTTCTTT.

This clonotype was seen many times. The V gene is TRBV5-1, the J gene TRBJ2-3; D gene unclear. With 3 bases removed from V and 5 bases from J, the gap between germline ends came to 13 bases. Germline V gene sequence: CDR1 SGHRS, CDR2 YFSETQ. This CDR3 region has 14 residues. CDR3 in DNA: TGCGCCAGCAGCTACCAACGCACGGAAGATACGCAGTATTTT. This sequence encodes CASSYQRTEDTQYF.

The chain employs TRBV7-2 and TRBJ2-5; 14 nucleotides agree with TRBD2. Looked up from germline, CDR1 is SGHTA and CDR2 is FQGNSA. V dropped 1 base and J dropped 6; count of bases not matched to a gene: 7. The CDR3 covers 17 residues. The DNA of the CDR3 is TGTGCCAGCAGCTTAGTGGGACTAGCGGGAGTACGGCAGACCCAGTACTTC. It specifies CASSLVGLAGVRQTQYF.

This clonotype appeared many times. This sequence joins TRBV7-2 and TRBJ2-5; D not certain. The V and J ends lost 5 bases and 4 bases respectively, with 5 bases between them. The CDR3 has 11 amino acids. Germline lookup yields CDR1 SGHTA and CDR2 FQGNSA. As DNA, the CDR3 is TGTGCCAGCAGCGCAAGAGAGACCCAGTACTTC. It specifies CASSARETQYF. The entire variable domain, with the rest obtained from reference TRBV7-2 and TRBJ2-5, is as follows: GAGVSQSPSNKVTEKGKDVELRCDPISGHTALYWYRQSLGQGLEFLIYFQGNSAPDKSGLPSDRFSAERTGGSVSTLTIQRTQQEDSAVYLCASSARETQYFGPGTRLLVL.

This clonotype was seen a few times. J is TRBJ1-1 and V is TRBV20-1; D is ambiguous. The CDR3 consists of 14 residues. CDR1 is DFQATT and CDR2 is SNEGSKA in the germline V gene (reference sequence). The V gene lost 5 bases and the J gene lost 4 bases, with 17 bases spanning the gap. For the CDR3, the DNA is TGCAGTGCTCAGACAAGCCCCTTGATCACTGAAGCTTTCTTT. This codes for CSAQTSPLITEAFF.

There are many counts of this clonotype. CDR3 DNA sequence: TGTGCCAGCAGCTTACAGCTGGGGAACACCGGGGAGCTGTTTTTT. This translates into CASSLQLGNTGELFF. The chain is built from TRBV7-9 and TRBJ2-2; D uncertain. CDR3 length equals 15 residues. Between the trimmed V and J ends, which lost 2 bases and 1 base, there was a span of 8 bases. Per germline, CDR1 SEHNR and CDR2 FQNEAQ (reference sequence). Together with reference TRBV7-9 and TRBJ2-2, the CDR3 gives the full variable domain: DTGVSQNPRHKITKRGQNVTFRCDPISEHNRLYWYRQTLGQGPEFLTYFQNEAQLEKSRLLSDRFSAERPKGSFSTLEIQRTEQGDSAMYLCASSLQLGNTGELFFGEGSRLTVL.

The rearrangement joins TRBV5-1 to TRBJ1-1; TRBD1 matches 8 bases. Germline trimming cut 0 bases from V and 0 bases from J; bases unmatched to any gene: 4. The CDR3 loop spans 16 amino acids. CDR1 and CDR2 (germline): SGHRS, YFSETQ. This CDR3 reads CASSLAAGGLNTEAFF. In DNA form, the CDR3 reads TGCGCCAGCAGCTTGGCGGCAGGGGGCCTGAACACTGAAGCTTTCTTT.

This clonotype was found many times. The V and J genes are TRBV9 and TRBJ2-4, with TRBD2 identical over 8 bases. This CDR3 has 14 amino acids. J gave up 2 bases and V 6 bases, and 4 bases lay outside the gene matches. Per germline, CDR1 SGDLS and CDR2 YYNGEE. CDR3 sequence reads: CASNSGGSKNIQYF. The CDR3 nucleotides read TGTGCCAGCAACTCGGGAGGGTCCAAAAACATTCAGTACTTC.

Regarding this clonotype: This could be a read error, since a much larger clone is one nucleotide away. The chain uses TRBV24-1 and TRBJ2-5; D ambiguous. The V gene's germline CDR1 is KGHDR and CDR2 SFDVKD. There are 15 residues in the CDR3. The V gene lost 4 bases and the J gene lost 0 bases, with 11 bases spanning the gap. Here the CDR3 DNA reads TGTGCCACCAGTGAGAGCGCGAGAAACCAAGAGACCCAGTACTTC. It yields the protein CATSESARNQETQYF.

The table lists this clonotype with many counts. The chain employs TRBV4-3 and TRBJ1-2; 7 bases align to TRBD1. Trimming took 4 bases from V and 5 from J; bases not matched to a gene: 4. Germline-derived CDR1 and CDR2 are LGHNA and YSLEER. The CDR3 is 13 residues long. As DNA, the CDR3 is TGCGCCAGCAGCCCTCGGACAGGATATGGCTACACCTTC. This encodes CASSPRTGYGYTF.

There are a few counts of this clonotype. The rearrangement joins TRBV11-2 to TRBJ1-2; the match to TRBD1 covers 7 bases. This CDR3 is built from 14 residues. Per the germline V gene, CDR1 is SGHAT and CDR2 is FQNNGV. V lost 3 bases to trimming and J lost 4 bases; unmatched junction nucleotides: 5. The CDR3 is CASSLGDSSYGYTF. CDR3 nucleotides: TGTGCCAGCAGCTTGGGGGACAGCTCCTATGGCTACACCTTC. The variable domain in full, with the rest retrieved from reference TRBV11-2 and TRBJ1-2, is EAGVAQSPRYKIIEKRQSVAFWCNPISGHATLYWYQQILGQGPKLLIQFQNNGVVDDSQLPKDRFSAERLKGVDSTLKIQPAKLEDSAVYLCASSLGDSSYGYTFGSGTRLTVV.

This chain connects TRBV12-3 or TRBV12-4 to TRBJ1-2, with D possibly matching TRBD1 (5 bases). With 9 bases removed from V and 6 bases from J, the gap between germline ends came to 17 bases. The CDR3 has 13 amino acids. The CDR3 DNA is TGTGCCAGTCTTAGTAGGGGCGTAGATGGCTACACCTTC. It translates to CASLSRGVDGYTF.

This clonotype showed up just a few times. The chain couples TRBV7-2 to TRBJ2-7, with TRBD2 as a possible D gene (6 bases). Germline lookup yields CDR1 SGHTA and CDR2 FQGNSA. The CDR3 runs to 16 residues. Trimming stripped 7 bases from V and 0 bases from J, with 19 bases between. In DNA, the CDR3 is TGTGCCAGCAAGCTTGGTTTAGCGGATATCTCCTACGAGCAGTACTTC. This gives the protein CASKLGLADISYEQYF.

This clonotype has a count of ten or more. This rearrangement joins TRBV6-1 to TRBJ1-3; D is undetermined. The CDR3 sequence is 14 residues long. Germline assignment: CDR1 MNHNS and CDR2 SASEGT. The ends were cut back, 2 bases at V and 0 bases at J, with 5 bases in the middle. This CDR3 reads CASSESSSGNTIYF. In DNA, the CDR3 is TGTGCCAGCAGTGAAAGCAGCTCTGGAAACACCATATATTTT.

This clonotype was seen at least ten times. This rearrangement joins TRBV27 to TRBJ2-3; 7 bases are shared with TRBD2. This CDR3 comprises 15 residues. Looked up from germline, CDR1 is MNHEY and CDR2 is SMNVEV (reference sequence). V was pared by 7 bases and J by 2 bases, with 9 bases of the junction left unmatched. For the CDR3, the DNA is TGTGCCAGCACCCCGGGACTAACCAACACAGATACGCAGTATTTT. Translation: CASTPGLTNTDTQYF.

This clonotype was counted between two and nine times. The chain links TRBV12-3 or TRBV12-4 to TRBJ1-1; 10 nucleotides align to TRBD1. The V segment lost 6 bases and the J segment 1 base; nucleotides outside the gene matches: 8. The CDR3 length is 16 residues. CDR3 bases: TGTGCCAGCAGCCCCGCGACAGGGGGCGCGAACACTGAAGCTTTCTTT. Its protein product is CASSPATGGANTEAFF.

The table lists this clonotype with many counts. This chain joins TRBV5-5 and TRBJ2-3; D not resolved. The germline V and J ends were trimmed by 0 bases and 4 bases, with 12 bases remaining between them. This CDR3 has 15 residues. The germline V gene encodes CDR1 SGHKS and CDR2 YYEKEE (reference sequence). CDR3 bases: TGTGCCAGCAGCTTGGATGCGTTAGTGTCAGATACGCAGTATTTT. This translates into CASSLDALVSDTQYF.

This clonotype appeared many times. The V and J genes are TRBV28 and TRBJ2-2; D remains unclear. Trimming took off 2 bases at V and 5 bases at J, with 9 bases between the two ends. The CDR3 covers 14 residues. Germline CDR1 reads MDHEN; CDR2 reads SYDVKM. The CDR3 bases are TGTGCCAGCAGTTTAGGAAGGACGACCGGGGAGCTGTTTTTT. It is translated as CASSLGRTTGELFF.

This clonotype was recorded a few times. In nucleotides, the CDR3 is TGTGCCAGCAGCTTAGGTTTTGGCGGGAGTCTGGGGGAGACCCAGTACTTC. The encoded protein is CASSLGFGGSLGETQYF. V and J are TRBV7-9 and TRBJ2-5, with TRBD2 matching over 7 bases. Germline V gives CDR1 SEHNR, CDR2 FQNEAQ (reference sequence). The trim removed 1 base at V and 5 bases at J, leaving 13 bases unmatched. The CDR3 length is 17 residues.

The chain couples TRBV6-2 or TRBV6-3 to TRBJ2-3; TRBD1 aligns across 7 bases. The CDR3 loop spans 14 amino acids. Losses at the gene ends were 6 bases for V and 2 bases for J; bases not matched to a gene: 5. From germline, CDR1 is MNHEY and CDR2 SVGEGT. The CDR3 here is CASSRDRITDTQYF. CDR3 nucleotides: TGTGCCAGCAGCCGGGACAGAATCACAGATACGCAGTATTTT.